This entry describes one T cell receptor (beta chain). Profiling relied on immunoSEQ multiplex PCR, and the TCRdb table lists in-frame clones only, not all of them. Among roughly 30,000 clones listed, less than 95% were seen once. This specimen comes from a study of T cell changes during pregnancy in multiple sclerosis. CDR3 length equals 16 residues. Trimming took 0 bases from V and 7 from J, leaving 20 bases between them. Germline CDR1 and CDR2: SGHRS and YFSETQ. The V call is TRBV5-1, the J call TRBJ2-7, with a possible D match to TRBD2 (5 bases). The receptor was derived from a female donor with multiple sclerosis, enrolled in a pregnancy study. The sequencing used CD8+ T cells from peripheral blood mononuclear cells, collected in the second trimester of pregnancy. The CDR3 region is CASSLAGRHPRREQYF. The CDR3, as DNA: TGCGCCAGCAGCTTGGCCGGGCGGCACCCCCGGAGGGAGCAGTACTTC. Full variable domain (rest looked up from reference TRBV5-1 and TRBJ2-7): KAGVTQTPRYLIKTRGQQVTLSCSPISGHRSVSWYQQTPGQGLQFLFEYFSETQRNKGNFPGRFSGRQFSNSRSEMNVSTLELGDSALYLCASSLAGRHPRREQYFGPGTRLTVT.